This TCR beta chain was obtained from a study of post-analysis software for immune sequencing data. The study, taken as a whole, reports: Roughly 5 TRBV segments, TRBV5-6, TRBV5-1 and TRBV20-1 among them, were found more frequent in patients than controls.

This clonotype was counted a few times. What it recognizes is unknown. Germline CDR1 and CDR2: MDHEN and SYDVKM. V was shortened by 7 bases and J by 2 bases, with 7 bases between the two germline ends. This CDR3 comprises 12 residues. Prepared TCR beta cDNA libraries contained unique molecular identifiers. MiXCR, applied by TCRdb to the PCR reads, yields one record per CDR3 protein. The sample holds a few hundred thousand distinct CDR3 sequences, approximately 31% seen once. The source is a girl under 18 with multiple sclerosis. Sample: blood. V is TRBV28 and J is TRBJ2-3; weak D call: TRBD2 (5 bases). In nucleotides, the CDR3 is TGTGCCAGCATCGGGGTCACAGATACGCAGTATTTT. It translates to CASIGVTDTQYF.